The 10 T cell receptor beta chains below come from one sample, sequenced in a study of early T cells in non-severe SARS-CoV-2 infection. Via MiXCR, TCRdb re-called the 5' RACE reads, giving one row per CDR3 protein. The data hold tens of thousands of distinct CDR3 sequences, with approximately 5.6% observed a single time. Sequencing was carried out using whole blood. The source is an adult who was a healthcare worker with PCR-confirmed SARS-CoV-2 infection or an uninfected control (not recorded which).

This clonotype was observed at least ten times. CDR3 loop: CASSVGAAGLGYTF. CDR3 bases: TGTGCCAGCAGCGTAGGAGCCGCAGGGCTTGGCTACACCTTC. The chain carries TRBV9 and TRBJ1-2, with TRBD1 as a possible D gene (5 bases). CDR3 length equals 14 residues. V was clipped by 0 bases and J by 7 bases, with 13 bases between them. Germline CDR1 is SGDLS and CDR2 is YYNGEE.

This clonotype was seen many times. The chain uses TRBV7-2 and TRBJ2-1; unclear D gene. The germline V and J ends were trimmed by 5 bases and 15 bases, with 17 bases remaining between them. The CDR3 length is 12 residues. Germline V gene lookup returns CDR1 SGHTA and CDR2 FQGNSA. The chain's CDR3 is CASSLYSPMWFF. The DNA for the CDR3 is TGTGCCAGCAGCCTATACTCCCCAATGTGGTTCTTC.

This chain links TRBV4-1 with TRBJ1-2; D perhaps matches TRBD1 (6 bases). Trimming pared 1 base from V and 8 bases from J, leaving 17 bases between. Germline V lookup: CDR1 MGHRA, CDR2 YSYEKL. The CDR3 runs to 15 residues. CDR3 DNA sequence: TGCGCCAGCAGCCAAGTCCCGGGGGCTGGTGAAGGCTACACCTTC. Translating gives CASSQVPGAGEGYTF.

V usage is TRBV6-2 or TRBV6-3 and J usage is TRBJ1-3; D is unclear. Trimming stripped 2 bases from V and 9 bases from J, with 11 bases between. CDR1 MNHEY and CDR2 SVGEGT come from the germline V gene. The CDR3 is 13 residues long. CDR3 sequence: CASSYRPSSTIYF. CDR3 in DNA: TGTGCCAGCAGTTACCGCCCGAGCAGCACCATATATTTT.

The chain uses TRBV7-2 and TRBJ2-7; 8 nucleotides line up with TRBD2. CDR1 is SGHTA and CDR2 is FQGNSA in the germline V gene. With V trimmed by 7 bases and J by 2 bases, 7 bases remained unmatched. This CDR3 is 14 amino acids long. CDR3 region: CASKFGGAPYEQYF. The CDR3 DNA reads TGTGCCAGCAAGTTCGGGGGGGCTCCCTACGAGCAGTACTTC.

This clonotype has just a few counts. The rearrangement links TRBV2 to TRBJ2-1, with D unresolved. Per germline, CDR1 SNHLY and CDR2 FYNNEI. The CDR3 spans 13 residues. V was pared by 3 bases and J by 4 bases, with 7 bases between. CDR3 coding DNA: TGTGCCAGCAGTGATCTTTCTTACAATGAGCAGTTCTTC. Amino acids: CASSDLSYNEQFF. Full variable domain (rest looked up from reference TRBV2 and TRBJ2-1): EPEVTQTPSHQVTQMGQEVILRCVPISNHLYFYWYRQILGQKVEFLVSFYNNEISEKSEIFDDQFSVERPDGSNFTLKIRSTKLEDSAMYFCASSDLSYNEQFFGPGTRLTVL.

As regards this clonotype: The missing conserved phenylalanine or tryptophan at the end of this CDR3 makes a read error likely. This sequence joins TRBV30 and TRBJ2-3; 9 nucleotides match TRBD2. The CDR3 is 13 amino acids. The V and J ends lost 4 bases and 9 bases, in that order; junction bases with no gene match: 8. Per the germline V gene, CDR1 is GTSNPN and CDR2 is SVGIG (reference sequence). CDR3 in amino acids: CAWIPIAGDTQYL. In DNA form, the CDR3 reads TGTGCCTGGATCCCTATAGCGGGAGACACGCAGTATCTT.

This clonotype was observed at least ten times. The chain links TRBV4-2 to TRBJ2-3; 7 bases map to TRBD2. The CDR3 is made up of 21 amino acids. V was pared by 4 bases and J by 0 bases, with 22 bases of the junction left unmatched. In germline, CDR1 is LGHNA, CDR2 YNFKEQ. The CDR3 nucleotides read TGTGCCAGCAGCCGAGACCCTACGGGAGGCGGGGCCCACTCTAGCACAGATACGCAGTATTTT. Its translation is CASSRDPTGGGAHSSTDTQYF.

This clonotype was counted between two and nine times. The chain is built from TRBV5-1 and TRBJ2-5; a possible D gene is TRBD1 (6 bases). Germline assignment: CDR1 SGHRS and CDR2 YFSETQ. Between the trimmed V and J ends, which lost 3 bases and 3 bases, there was a span of 12 bases. This CDR3 spans 14 amino acids. CDR3 coding DNA: TGCGCCAGCAGCTGGACAGTGCCCGAAGAGACCCAGTACTTC. Protein product: CASSWTVPEETQYF.

This clonotype was seen at least ten times. V is TRBV3-1 and J is TRBJ2-1; 12 bases agree with TRBD2. Trimming took 7 bases from V and 7 from J; bases not matched to a gene: 11. Per germline, CDR1 LGHDT and CDR2 YNNKEL (reference sequence). The CDR3 has 16 residues. The CDR3 DNA sequence: TGTGCCAGCACCTACGGGCACCTAGCGGGAGGGAATGAGCAGTTCTTC. This gives the protein CASTYGHLAGGNEQFF.